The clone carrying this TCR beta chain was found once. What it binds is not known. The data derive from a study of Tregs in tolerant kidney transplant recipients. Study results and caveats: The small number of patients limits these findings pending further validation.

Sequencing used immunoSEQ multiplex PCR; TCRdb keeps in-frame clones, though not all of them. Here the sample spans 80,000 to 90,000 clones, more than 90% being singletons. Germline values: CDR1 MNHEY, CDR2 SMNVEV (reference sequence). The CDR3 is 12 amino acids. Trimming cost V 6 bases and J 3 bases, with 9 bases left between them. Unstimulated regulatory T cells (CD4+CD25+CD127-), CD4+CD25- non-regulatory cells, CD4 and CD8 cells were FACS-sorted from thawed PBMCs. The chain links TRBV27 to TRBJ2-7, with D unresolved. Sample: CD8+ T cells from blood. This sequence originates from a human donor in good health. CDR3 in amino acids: CASSRPGYEQYF. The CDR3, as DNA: TGTGCCAGCAGCCGCCCCGGCTACGAGCAGTACTTC.